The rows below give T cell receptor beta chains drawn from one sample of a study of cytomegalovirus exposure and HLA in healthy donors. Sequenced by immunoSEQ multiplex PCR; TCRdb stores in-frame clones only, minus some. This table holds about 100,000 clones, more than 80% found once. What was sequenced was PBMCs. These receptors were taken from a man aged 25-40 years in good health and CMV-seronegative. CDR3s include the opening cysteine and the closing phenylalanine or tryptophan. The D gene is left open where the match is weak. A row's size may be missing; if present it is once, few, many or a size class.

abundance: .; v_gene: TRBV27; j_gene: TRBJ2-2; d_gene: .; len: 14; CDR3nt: TGTGCCAGCAGTTACAGGGAGAACACCGGGGAGCTGTTTTTT; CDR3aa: CASSYRENTGELFF
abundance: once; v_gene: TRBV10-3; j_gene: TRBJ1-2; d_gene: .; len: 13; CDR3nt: TGTGCCATCAGTGGCCAAGAGTTCGGTGGCTACACCTTC; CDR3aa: CAISGQEFGGYTF
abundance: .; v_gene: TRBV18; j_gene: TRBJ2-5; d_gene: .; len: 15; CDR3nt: TGTGCCAGCTCACCATCGGTGGGCAGCCAAGAGACCCAGTACTTC; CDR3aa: CASSPSVGSQETQYF
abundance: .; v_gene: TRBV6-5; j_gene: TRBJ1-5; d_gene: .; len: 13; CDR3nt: TGTGCCAGCAAACGGGGGGGGGATCAGCCCCAGCATTTT; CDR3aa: CASKRGGDQPQHF
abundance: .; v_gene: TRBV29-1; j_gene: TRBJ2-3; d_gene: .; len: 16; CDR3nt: TGCAGCGTTGATGTAACGCAAGCCTCTCCCACAGATACGCAGTATTTT; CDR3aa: CSVDVTQASPTDTQYF
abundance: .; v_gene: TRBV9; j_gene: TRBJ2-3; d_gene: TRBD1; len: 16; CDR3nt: TGTGCCAGCAGCGGCTACAGGGGCGCTAGCACAGATACGCAGTATTTT; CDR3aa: CASSGYRGASTDTQYF
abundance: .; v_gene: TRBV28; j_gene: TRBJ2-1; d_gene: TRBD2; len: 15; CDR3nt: TGTGCCAGCAGTCCCATCCGGGACTACCTCAATGAGCAGTTCTTC; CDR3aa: CASSPIRDYLNEQFF
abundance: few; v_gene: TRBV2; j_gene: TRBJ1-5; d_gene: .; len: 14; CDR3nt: TGTGCCAGCAGGGAGTGGAATAGCAATCAGCCCCAGCATTTT; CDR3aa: CASREWNSNQPQHF
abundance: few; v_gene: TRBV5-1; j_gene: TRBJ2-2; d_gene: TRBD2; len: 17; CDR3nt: TGCGCCAGCAGCCCGAAGCTAGCGGGAGGGAGCACCGGGGAGCTGTTTTTT; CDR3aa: CASSPKLAGGSTGELFF
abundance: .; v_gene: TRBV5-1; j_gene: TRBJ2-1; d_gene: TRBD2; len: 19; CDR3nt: TGCGCCAGCAGCTTGCGAAGCGCCGGGAGCGGGAGTCGTTTGAATGAGCAGTTCTTC; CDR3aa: CASSLRSAGSGSRLNEQFF
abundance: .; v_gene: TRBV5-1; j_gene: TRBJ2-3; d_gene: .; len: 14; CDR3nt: TGCGCCAGCAGTCCAAGCGGGAGCACAGATACGCAGTATTTT; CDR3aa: CASSPSGSTDTQYF
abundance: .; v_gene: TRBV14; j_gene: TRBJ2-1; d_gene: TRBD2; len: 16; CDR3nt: TGTGCCAGCAGCCTCACTAGCGGGTGGGGGAACAATGAGCAGTTCTTC; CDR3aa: CASSLTSGWGNNEQFF
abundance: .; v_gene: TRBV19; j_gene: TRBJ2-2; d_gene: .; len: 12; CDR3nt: TGTGCCAGTAGCCTGACTGGCGGGGAGCTGTTTTTT; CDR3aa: CASSLTGGELFF
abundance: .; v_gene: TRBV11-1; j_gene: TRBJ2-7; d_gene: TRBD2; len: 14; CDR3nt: TGTGCCAGCAGCTTATGGACTAGTCGGTACGAGCAGTACTTC; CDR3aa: CASSLWTSRYEQYF
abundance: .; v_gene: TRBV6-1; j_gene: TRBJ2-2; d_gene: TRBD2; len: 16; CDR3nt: TGTGCCAGCAGTGTTCGTCCCGGGGGGAGGACCGGGGAGCTGTTTTTT; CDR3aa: CASSVRPGGRTGELFF
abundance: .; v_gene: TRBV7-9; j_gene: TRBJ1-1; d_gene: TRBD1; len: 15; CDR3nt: TGTGCCAGCAGCCCCGGGACAGGGGGTAGCGCTGAAGCTTTCTTT; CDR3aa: CASSPGTGGSAEAFF
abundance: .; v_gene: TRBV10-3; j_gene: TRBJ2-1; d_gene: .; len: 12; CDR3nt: TGTGCCATCAGTGAACAGGCGTATGAGCAGTTCTTC; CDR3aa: CAISEQAYEQFF
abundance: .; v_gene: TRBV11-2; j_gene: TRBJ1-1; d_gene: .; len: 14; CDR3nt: TGTGCCAGCAGCTTAGGTCAGGGAAGGACTGAAGCTTTCTTT; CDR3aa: CASSLGQGRTEAFF
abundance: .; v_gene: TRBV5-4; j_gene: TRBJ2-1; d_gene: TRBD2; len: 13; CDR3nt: TGTGCCAGCAGCATCTGGACTAGCGTCGAGCAGTTCTTC; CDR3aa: CASSIWTSVEQFF
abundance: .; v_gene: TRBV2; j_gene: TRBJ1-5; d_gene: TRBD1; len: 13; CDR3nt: TGTGCCAGCAAGACAGGGCCAAATCAGCCCCAGCATTTT; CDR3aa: CASKTGPNQPQHF
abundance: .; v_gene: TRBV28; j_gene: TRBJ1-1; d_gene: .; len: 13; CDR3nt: TGTGCCAGCAGTTTTCAGGGGCGCACTGAAGCTTTCTTT; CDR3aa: CASSFQGRTEAFF
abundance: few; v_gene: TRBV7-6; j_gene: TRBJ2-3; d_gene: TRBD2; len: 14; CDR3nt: TGTGCCAGCAGCTTAGATTCGGGGGGGCCGACGCAGTATTTT; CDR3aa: CASSLDSGGPTQYF
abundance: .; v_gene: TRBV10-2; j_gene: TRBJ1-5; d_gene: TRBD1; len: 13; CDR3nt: TGCGCCAGCAGTGATTCAGGGGGTCAGCCCCAGCATTTT; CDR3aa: CASSDSGGQPQHF
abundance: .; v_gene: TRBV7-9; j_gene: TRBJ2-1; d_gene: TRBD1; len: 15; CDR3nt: TGTGCCAGCAGCGGCTGGGACAGGGTTGACAATGAGCAGTTCTTC; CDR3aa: CASSGWDRVDNEQFF
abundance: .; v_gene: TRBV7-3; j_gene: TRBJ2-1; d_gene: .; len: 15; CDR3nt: TGTGCCAGCAGCTTAATGCAGGATCCCTACAATGAGCAGTTCTTC; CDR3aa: CASSLMQDPYNEQFF
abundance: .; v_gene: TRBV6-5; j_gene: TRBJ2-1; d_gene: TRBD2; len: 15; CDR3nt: TGTGCCAGCAGTCCTAGCGGGATGCCCTACAATGAGCAGTTCTTC; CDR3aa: CASSPSGMPYNEQFF
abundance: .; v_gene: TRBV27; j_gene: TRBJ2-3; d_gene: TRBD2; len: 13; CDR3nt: TGTGCCAGCAGTTTATGGGGGGGAGATACGCAGTATTTT; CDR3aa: CASSLWGGDTQYF
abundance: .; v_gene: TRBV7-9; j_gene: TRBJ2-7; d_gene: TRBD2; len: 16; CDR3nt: TGTGCCAGCAGCTTAGGATTAGCGGGAGATGGCTACGAGCAGTACTTC; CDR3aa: CASSLGLAGDGYEQYF
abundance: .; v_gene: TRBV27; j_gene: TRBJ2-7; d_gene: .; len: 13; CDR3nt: TGTGCCAGCAGACATGGGGGGAACTACGAGCAGTACTTC; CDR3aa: CASRHGGNYEQYF
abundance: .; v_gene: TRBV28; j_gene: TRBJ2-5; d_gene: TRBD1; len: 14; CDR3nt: TGTGCCAGCAGTTTAGGGGACAGGAGGGAGACCCAGTACTTC; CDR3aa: CASSLGDRRETQYF
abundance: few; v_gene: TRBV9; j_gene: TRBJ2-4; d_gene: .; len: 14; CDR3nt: TGTGCCAGCAGCGTAGGGGGGGACAGTTCCATTCAGTACTTC; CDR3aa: CASSVGGDSSIQYF
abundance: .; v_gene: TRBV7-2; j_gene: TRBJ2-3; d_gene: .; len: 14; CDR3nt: TGTGCCAGCAGCTTAGATATTAACACAGATACGCAGTATTTT; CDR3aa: CASSLDINTDTQYF
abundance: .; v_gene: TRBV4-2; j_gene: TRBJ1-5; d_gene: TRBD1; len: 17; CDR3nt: TGTGCCAGCAGCCAGTGGGGAGGACAGGGTGACAATCAGCCCCAGCATTTT; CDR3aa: CASSQWGGQGDNQPQHF
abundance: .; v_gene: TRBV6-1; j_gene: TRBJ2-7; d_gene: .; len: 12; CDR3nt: TGTGCCAGCAGTGAAAAGCCCTACGAGCAGTACTTC; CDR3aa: CASSEKPYEQYF
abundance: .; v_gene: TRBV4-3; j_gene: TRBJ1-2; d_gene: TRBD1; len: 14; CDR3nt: TGCGCCAGCAGCCGGGGGACAGAGAACTATGGCTACACCTTC; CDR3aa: CASSRGTENYGYTF
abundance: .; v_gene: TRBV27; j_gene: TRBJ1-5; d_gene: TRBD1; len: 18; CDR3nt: TGTGCCAGCAGTTTATTCCCGACAGGGGGCATTAGCAATCAGCCCCAGCATTTT; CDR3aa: CASSLFPTGGISNQPQHF
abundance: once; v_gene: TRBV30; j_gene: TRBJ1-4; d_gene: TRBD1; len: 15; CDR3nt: TGTGCCTGGAGTCCCCGGGACAGGGGAGGGGAAAAACTGTTTTTT; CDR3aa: CAWSPRDRGGEKLFF
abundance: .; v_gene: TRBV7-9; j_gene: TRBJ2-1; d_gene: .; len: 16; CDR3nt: TGTGCCAGCAGCTTGACCGGGACAAGCTACTACAATGAGCAGTTCTTC; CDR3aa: CASSLTGTSYYNEQFF
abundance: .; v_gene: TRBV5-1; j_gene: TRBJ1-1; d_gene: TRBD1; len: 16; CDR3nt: TGCGCCAGCAGCCAAGGACAGGGCCAGTGGGACACTGAAGCTTTCTTT; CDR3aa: CASSQGQGQWDTEAFF
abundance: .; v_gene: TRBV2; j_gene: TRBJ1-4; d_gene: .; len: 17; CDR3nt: TGTGCCAGCAGTGAAAGGAGGGGTCAGTCAAAAAATGAAAAACTGTTTTTT; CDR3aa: CASSERRGQSKNEKLFF
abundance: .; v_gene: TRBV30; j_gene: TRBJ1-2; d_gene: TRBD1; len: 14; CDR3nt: TGTGCCTGGAGAGTGGAAGGACAGGGGTATGGCTACACCTTC; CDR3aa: CAWRVEGQGYGYTF
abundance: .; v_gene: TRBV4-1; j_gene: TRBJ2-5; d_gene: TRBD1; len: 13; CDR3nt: TGCGCCAGCAGCCGGAACAGGGGAGAGACCCAGTACTTC; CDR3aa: CASSRNRGETQYF
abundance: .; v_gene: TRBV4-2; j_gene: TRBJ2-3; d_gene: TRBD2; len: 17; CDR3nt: TGTGCCAGCAGCCAAGGGCTAGCGGGGGGGATCGCAGATACGCAGTATTTT; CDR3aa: CASSQGLAGGIADTQYF
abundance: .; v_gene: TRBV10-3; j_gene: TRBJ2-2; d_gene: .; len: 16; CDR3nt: TGTGCCATCAGTGAGTCAGCCAGGGATTCCGCCGGGGAGCTGTTTTTT; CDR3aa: CAISESARDSAGELFF
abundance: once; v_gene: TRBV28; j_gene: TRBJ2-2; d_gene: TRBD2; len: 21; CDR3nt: TGTGCCAGCAGTGCGTACCAGGGGGCTTTAGCTAGCGGGAGAAGCACCGGGGAGCTGTTTTTT; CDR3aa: CASSAYQGALASGRSTGELFF
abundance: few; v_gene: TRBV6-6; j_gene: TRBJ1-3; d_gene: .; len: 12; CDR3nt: TGTGCCAGCAGTGCCGGGGGAAACACCATATATTTT; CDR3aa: CASSAGGNTIYF
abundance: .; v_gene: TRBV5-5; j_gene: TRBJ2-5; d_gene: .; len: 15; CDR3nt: TGTGCCAGCAGCTCGCTCGGGGGTAGACAAGAGACCCAGTACTTC; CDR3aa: CASSSLGGRQETQYF
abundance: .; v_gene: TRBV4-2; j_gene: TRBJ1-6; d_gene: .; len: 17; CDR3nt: TGTGCTAGCAACCGCGGGGGGTTAAGCTCCTATAATTCACCCCTCCACTTT; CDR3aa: CASNRGGLSSYNSPLHF
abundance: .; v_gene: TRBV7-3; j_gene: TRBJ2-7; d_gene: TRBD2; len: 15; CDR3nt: TGTGCCAGCAGCTTGGGGTCTAGCGGGCTCTACGAGCAGTACTTC; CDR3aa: CASSLGSSGLYEQYF
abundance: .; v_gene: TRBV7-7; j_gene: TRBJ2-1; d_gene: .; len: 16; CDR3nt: TGTGCTAGCAGCCCAGGGGCCGGGACGGGCGGTAATGAGCAGTTCTTC; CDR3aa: CASSPGAGTGGNEQFF
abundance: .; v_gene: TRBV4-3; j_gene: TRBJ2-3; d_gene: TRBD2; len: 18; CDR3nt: TGCGCCAGCAGCCAAGATAGCAGGCTAGCGGGAGGTGGGGATACGCAGTATTTT; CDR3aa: CASSQDSRLAGGGDTQYF
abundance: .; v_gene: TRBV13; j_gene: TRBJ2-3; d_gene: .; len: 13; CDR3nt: TGTGCCAGCAGCTCCCCTATCGGGGATACGCAGTATTTT; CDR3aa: CASSSPIGDTQYF
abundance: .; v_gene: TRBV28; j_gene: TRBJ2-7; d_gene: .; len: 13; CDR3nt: TGTGCCAGCAGTTTAGATAGGAGAGGAGAGCAGTACTTC; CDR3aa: CASSLDRRGEQYF
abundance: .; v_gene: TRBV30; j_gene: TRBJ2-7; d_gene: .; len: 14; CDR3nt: TGTGCCGGAGGAGACTTAAGCCTCTCCTACGAGCAGTACTTC; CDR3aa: CAGGDLSLSYEQYF
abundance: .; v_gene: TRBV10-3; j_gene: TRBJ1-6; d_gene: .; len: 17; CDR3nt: TGTGCCATCAGTGAGTCGAAGGCCGGGGGGCAGAGGTCACCCCTCCACTTT; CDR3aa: CAISESKAGGQRSPLHF
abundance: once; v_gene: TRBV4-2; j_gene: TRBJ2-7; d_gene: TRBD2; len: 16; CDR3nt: TGTGCCAGCAGCCAGTCCCTAGCGGGAGAATACCACGAGCAGTACTTC; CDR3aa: CASSQSLAGEYHEQYF
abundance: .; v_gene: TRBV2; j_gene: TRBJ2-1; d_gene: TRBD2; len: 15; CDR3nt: TGTGCCAGCAGGTTACTAGCGGGGGGTAACAATGAGCAGTTCTTC; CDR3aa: CASRLLAGGNNEQFF